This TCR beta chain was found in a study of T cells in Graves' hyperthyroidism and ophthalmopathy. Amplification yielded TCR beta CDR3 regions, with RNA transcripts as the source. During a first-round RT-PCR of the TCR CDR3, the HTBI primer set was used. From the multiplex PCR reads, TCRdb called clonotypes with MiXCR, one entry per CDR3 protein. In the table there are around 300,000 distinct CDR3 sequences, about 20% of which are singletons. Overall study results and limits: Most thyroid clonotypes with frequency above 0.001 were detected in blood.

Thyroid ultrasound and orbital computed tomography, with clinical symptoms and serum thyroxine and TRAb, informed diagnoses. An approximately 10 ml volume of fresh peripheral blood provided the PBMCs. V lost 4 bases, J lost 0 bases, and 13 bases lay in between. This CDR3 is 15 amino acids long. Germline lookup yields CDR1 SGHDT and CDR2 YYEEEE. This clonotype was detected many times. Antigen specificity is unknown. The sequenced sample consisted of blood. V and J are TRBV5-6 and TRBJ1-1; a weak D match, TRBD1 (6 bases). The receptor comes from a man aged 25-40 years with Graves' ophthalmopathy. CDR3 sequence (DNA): TGTGCCAGCAGCGTACAGGGCAGAATGAACACTGAAGCTTTCTTT. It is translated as CASSVQGRMNTEAFF. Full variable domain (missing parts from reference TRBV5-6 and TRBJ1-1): DAGVTQSPTHLIKTRGQQVTLRCSPKSGHDTVSWYQQALGQGPQFIFQYYEEEERQRGNFPDRFSGHQFPNYSSELNVNALLLGDSALYLCASSVQGRMNTEAFFGQGTRLTVV.